This T cell receptor (beta chain) was sequenced for a study of OX40 agonist ivuxolimab in advanced cancers. The CDR3 extends over 16 amino acids. V was clipped by 0 bases and J by 2 bases; unmatched bases: 5. CDR1 and CDR2 (germline): LNHDA, SQIVND (reference sequence). The repertoire was sequenced with immunoSEQ multiplex PCR; TCRdb's copy has only in-frame clones and lacks some. The data show some 70,000 clones, 65% to 90% seen once. Patients who had autoimmune disease history or got systemic immunosuppression were left out. Sampling times: baseline, cycle 4 day 1, cycle 7 day 1. The TCR sequence derives from an adult with an advanced solid tumor such as melanoma, head and neck, liver or kidney cancer. This rearrangement joins TRBV19 to TRBJ1-1, with 8 bases that match TRBD1. The input for sequencing was CD4+ or CD8+ T cells sorted from blood, taken in a trial of the OX40 agonist ivuxolimab. DNA for the CDR3: TGTGCCAGTAGTATAGACGCACCAGGGGGCAACACTGAAGCTTTCTTT. It specifies CASSIDAPGGNTEAFF.